This T cell receptor (beta chain) was captured by sequencing in a study of Ad26.COV2.S vaccination and SARS-CoV-2 variants. About the study: Participants got Ad26.COV2.S intramuscularly, once or twice 56 days apart.

Treatment reported: around 19 received Ad26.COV2.S at low or high dose, single or two shots; about 5 received placebo; per-sample allocation not given. Specimens were obtained on day 63 following the first vaccine or placebo injection. V was clipped by 2 bases and J by 4 bases, with 8 bases between them. The V gene's germline CDR1 is GTSNPN and CDR2 SVGIG (reference sequence). The CDR3 runs to 12 residues. TCRdb keeps only in-frame clones here, not all; method: immunoSEQ multiplex PCR. The table records about 320,000 clones, just over 85% of them present only once. The clonotype was recovered from a person aged 18 to 65 who received the Ad26.COV2.S COVID-19 vaccine or a placebo. The sample here was peripheral blood, taken in a trial of Ad26.COV2.S vaccine versus placebo. The chain carries TRBV30 and TRBJ1-2; D is ambiguous. The CDR3 nucleotides are TGTGCCTGGAGTACCGGGTCCTATGGCTACACCTTC. Its protein product is CAWSTGSYGYTF.